This T cell receptor beta chain was sequenced for a study of identical twins. From the 5' RACE reads, TCRdb called clonotypes with MiXCR, one entry per CDR3 protein. There are fewer than 550,000 distinct CDR3 sequences in the sample; around an eighth occur only once, and approximately 0.98% lies in the top ten. This clonotype came up a few times. What it recognizes is unknown. The ends lost 0 bases at V and 7 bases at J; junction bases unmatched: 11. The CDR3 totals 16 residues. Germline V lookup: CDR1 SQVTM, CDR2 ANQGSEA. General observations from the study: Cross-sectional statistical analysis, not tracking of the same donors, underpinned the conclusions.

This sample was also put to use in a study of yellow fever vaccine responses in identical twins.

The sample was CD4+ T cells sorted from blood. This TCR was sampled from a young woman in good health. V usage is TRBV29-1 and J usage is TRBJ2-1; 8 bases are a match to TRBD1. The CDR3 loop is CSVEDRRTGKLNEQFF. The CDR3 nucleotides read TGCAGCGTTGAAGATCGTCGGACAGGGAAGTTAAATGAGCAGTTCTTC.